This T cell receptor beta chain was sequenced for a study of T cell repertoires in cytomegalovirus infection. In the study overall: Both a matching HLA type and CMV infection were indicated by public TCR beta signatures.

This clonotype turned up a few times. Its antigen is currently unknown. Germline V CDR1 and CDR2: MNHEY, SMNVEV (reference sequence). This CDR3 is built from 13 residues. The trim removed 8 bases at V and 5 bases at J, leaving 8 bases unmatched. Each CDR3 protein gets one entry after TCRdb re-called the reads with MiXCR. The repertoire holds roughly 990,000 distinct CDR3 sequences, with around 32% as singletons. Findings and limits, study-wide: HLA-C-restricted CMV-specific TCR beta clonotypes prevailed in the ex vivo response. Using cumulative public TCR beta family frequency, the authors identified those who carried CMV together with the relevant HLA.

J is TRBJ1-1 and V is TRBV27; 7 positions match TRBD1. This sequence was found in a human donor in good health (CMV status not recorded). Some clones in this sample may be carry-over from other donors' samples. This specimen consisted of cultured CD8+ T cells from PBMCs, obtained from culture after CMV antigen stimulation. The CDR3 sequence is CASSRQGRTEAFF. The CDR3 bases are TGTGCCAGCTCGCGACAGGGACGAACTGAAGCTTTCTTT.